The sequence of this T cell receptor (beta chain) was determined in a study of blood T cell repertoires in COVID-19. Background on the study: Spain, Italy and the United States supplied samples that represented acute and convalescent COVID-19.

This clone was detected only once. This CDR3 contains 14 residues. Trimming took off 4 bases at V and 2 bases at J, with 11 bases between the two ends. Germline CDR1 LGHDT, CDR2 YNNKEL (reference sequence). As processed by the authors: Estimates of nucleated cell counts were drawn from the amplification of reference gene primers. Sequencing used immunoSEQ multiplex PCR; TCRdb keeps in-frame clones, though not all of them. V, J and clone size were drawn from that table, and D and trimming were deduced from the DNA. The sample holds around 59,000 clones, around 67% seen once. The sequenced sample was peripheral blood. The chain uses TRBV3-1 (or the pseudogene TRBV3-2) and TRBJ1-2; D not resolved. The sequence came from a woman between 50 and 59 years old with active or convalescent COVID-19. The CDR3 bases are TGTGCCAGCAGCCCCGCGGGCGGAAACTATGGCTACACCTTC. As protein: CASSPAGGNYGYTF.